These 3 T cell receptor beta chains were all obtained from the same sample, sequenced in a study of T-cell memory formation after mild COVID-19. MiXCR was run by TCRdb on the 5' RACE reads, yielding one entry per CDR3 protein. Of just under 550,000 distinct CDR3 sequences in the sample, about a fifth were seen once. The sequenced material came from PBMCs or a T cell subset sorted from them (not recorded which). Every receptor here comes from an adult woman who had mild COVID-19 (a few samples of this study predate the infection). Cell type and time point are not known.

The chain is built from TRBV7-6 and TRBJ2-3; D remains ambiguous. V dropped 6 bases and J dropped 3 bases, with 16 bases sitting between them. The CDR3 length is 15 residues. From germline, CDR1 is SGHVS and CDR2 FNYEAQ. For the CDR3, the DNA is TGTGCCAGCAGTCACGGAACGGAGTCAACAGATACGCAGTATTTT. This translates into CASSHGTESTDTQYF.

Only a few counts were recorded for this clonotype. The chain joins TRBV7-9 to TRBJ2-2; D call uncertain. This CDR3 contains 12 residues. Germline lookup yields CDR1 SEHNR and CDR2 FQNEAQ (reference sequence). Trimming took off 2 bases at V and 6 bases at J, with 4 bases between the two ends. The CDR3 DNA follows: TGTGCCAGCAGCTTATCGGCCGGGGAGCTGTTTTTT. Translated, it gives CASSLSAGELFF.

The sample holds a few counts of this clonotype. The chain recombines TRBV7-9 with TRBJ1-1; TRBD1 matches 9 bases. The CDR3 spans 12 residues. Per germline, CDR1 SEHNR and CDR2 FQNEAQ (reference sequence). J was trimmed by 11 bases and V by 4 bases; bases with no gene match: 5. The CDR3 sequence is CASSSRQGEAFF. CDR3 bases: TGTGCCAGCAGCTCAAGACAGGGGGAGGCTTTCTTT.